This T cell receptor (beta chain) was recorded in a study of blood T cell repertoires in COVID-19. V was clipped by 3 bases and J by 8 bases, with 20 bases between them. Germline CDR1 and CDR2: GTSNPN and SVGIG (reference sequence). This CDR3 has 16 residues. The protocol was immunoSEQ multiplex PCR, while the TCRdb copy is restricted to in-frame clones and leaves out a portion. The sample lists 310,000 or so clones, about 85% occurring once. Sequencing was performed on peripheral blood. This TCR was recovered from a woman in her 50s who had recovered from COVID-19. This chain links TRBV30 with TRBJ1-6, with D possibly TRBD1 on 5 matching bases. DNA of the CDR3: TGTGCCTGGAGCCCCCTGGGGGGGTTTGGTGATTCACCCCTCCACTTT. Its translation is CAWSPLGGFGDSPLHF.